The rows below give T cell receptor beta chains drawn from one sample of a study of blood T cell repertoires in COVID-19. Profiling relied on immunoSEQ multiplex PCR, and the TCRdb table lists in-frame clones only, not all of them. Of nearly 200,000 clones detected, 82% appear once; the ten largest clones hold approximately 6.9%. Sequencing was done on a sample of peripheral blood. The receptors come from a human donor with acute or convalescent COVID-19. The donor label of this sample is uncertain. CDR3s include the opening cysteine and the closing phenylalanine or tryptophan. D genes are given only for firm matches. A clone size is listed for some rows: how often the clone was seen (once, few, many), or a class if it is expanded.

clone_size	d_call	v_call	j_call	cdr3_nt	cdr3_aa
once	TRBD1	TRBV7-2	TRBJ2-5	TGTGCCAGCAGCTTCTCACCGGGGCAGGGGGCAGAGACCCAGTACTTC	CASSFSPGQGAETQYF
.	TRBD2	TRBV19	TRBJ2-1	TGTGCCAGTAGTATTTCCGCCCCGGGACTAGCGGGATACAATGAGCAGTTCTTC	CASSISAPGLAGYNEQFF
.	.	TRBV11-2	TRBJ1-2	TGTGCCAGCAGCTTTAATGCGGGGGCGGCTGGCTACACCTTC	CASSFNAGAAGYTF
.	TRBD1	TRBV2	TRBJ2-7	TGTGCCAGCACCGAACGGGGACAGAGCTCCTACGAGCAGTACTTC	CASTERGQSSYEQYF
.	TRBD1	TRBV7-8	TRBJ2-5	TGTGCCAGCAGCTTAGGACAGGGGGCTAAGTGGGAGACCCAGTACTTC	CASSLGQGAKWETQYF
.	TRBD2	TRBV28	TRBJ2-7	TGTGCCAGCAGTTTGGGGGGGTACGAGCAGTACTTC	CASSLGGYEQYF
.	.	TRBV29-1	TRBJ1-1	TGCAGCGTTGTACACAGATGGGCAGGGGTGCCGCCGGGGGCTTTCTTT	CSVVHRWAGVPPGAFF
.	TRBD2	TRBV7-2	TRBJ2-5	TGTGCCAGCAGCTTCCCCCGTGGTAGCGGGGGGGAGACCCAGTACTTC	CASSFPRGSGGETQYF
.	.	TRBV4-2	TRBJ1-5	TGTGCCAGCAGCCAAGAGGGGGGGACATTCAATCAGCCCCAGCATTTT	CASSQEGGTFNQPQHF
.	TRBD1	TRBV2	TRBJ1-3	TGTGCCAGCAGGGGGACAGGGGCTGGAAACACCATATATTTT	CASRGTGAGNTIYF
.	.	TRBV6-5	TRBJ1-6	TGTGCCAGCACGGGCTCGGGACTTCAAAATTCACCCCTCCACTTT	CASTGSGLQNSPLHF
.	TRBD1	TRBV7-3	TRBJ2-1	TGTGCCAGCAGCTTGGACAGGGGGACCTACAATGAGCAGTTCTTC	CASSLDRGTYNEQFF
.	.	TRBV6-2/TRBV6-3	TRBJ2-5	TGTGCCAGCAGTTACCTGGGGAATTGGGAGGAGACCCAGTACTTC	CASSYLGNWEETQYF
.	TRBD2	TRBV29-1	TRBJ2-7	TGCAGCGTAATACCTAGCGGGGGCACCTACGAGCAGTACTTC	CSVIPSGGTYEQYF
.	TRBD2	TRBV11-2	TRBJ2-5	TGTGCCAGCAGCCGAGGACTAGCGGGAGAGACCCAGTACTTC	CASSRGLAGETQYF
few	.	TRBV28	TRBJ2-1	TGTGCCAGCAGTTTAGCCCGTCGAGGTAGTCCCTACAATGAGCAGTTCTTC	CASSLARRGSPYNEQFF
few	.	TRBV4-2	TRBJ1-5	TGTGCCAGCAGCCAGCCAGGGACACTTTATAGCAATCAGCCCCAGCATTTT	CASSQPGTLYSNQPQHF
few	.	TRBV7-2	TRBJ2-7	TGTGCCAGCAGCGCGAATGGAGGGCGCGAGCAGTACTTC	CASSANGGREQYF
.	TRBD1	TRBV10-3	TRBJ2-1	TGTGCCATCGGACAGGGAACCTACAATGAGCAGTTCTTC	CAIGQGTYNEQFF
.	TRBD1	TRBV3-1/TRBV3-2	TRBJ1-1	TGTGCCAGCAGCCCCGGGACAGGGCTCCCGAACACTGAAGCTTTCTTT	CASSPGTGLPNTEAFF
.	.	TRBV25-1	TRBJ2-7	TGTGCCAGCAGTGATTCAGGGTTCACCTACGAGCAGTACTTC	CASSDSGFTYEQYF
.	TRBD1	TRBV19	TRBJ1-1	TGTGCCAGTAGTCCGGGGACAGGGGCTAAGACTGAAGCTTTCTTT	CASSPGTGAKTEAFF
.	.	TRBV3-1/TRBV3-2	TRBJ1-1	TGTGCCAGCAGCCAAGATCGGCGCCCCGGGGGAGCTGAAGCTTTCTTT	CASSQDRRPGGAEAFF
.	TRBD1	TRBV19	TRBJ1-6	TGTGCCAGCGCCCCAGGACAGGGCAGGAATTCACCCCTCCACTTT	CASAPGQGRNSPLHF
.	.	TRBV7-9	TRBJ2-1	TGTGCCAGCAGCTTCGACTTTGACGGTGAGCAGTTCTTC	CASSFDFDGEQFF
.	TRBD1	TRBV18	TRBJ2-5	TGTGCCAGCTCACCCGGACAGGGGCTGGGGGAGACCCAGTACTTC	CASSPGQGLGETQYF
.	TRBD1	TRBV10-1	TRBJ2-2	TGCGCCAGCAGTCCTCGGGACAGGGGTCCCGGGGAGCTGTTTTTT	CASSPRDRGPGELFF